The 6 T cell receptor beta chains given below trace back to one sample, sequenced in a study of blood T cell repertoires in COVID-19. Using immunoSEQ multiplex PCR, the repertoire was profiled, and TCRdb retains in-frame clones only, with some absent. The sample has about 74,000 clones; 85% to 90% are singletons. The specimen was peripheral blood. These receptors came from an elderly woman with active or convalescent COVID-19.

This clone is a singleton in its sample. This sequence joins TRBV5-1 and TRBJ2-1, with D possibly TRBD2 on 6 matching bases. Germline V gene data show CDR1 as SGHRS and CDR2 as YFSETQ. V lost 4 bases and J lost 8, with 19 bases in between. The CDR3 has 15 residues. The CDR3 protein is CASSLTSSFLDEQFF. CDR3 DNA sequence: TGCGCCAGCAGCCTCACTAGCAGTTTTTTAGATGAGCAGTTCTTC.

This chain connects TRBV4-3 to TRBJ2-1, with D perhaps matching TRBD1 (5 bases). Germline CDR1 and CDR2: LGHNA and YSLEER. Trimming removed 1 base from V and 4 bases from J, with 8 bases in between. The CDR3 contains 14 residues. CDR3 protein: CASSQVPGYNEQFF. In DNA, the CDR3 is TGCGCCAGCAGCCAAGTACCAGGGTACAATGAGCAGTTCTTC.

The chain joins TRBV10-1 to TRBJ2-7; TRBD2 aligns across 8 bases. Germline V CDR1 and CDR2: WNHNN, SYGVQD (reference sequence). CDR3 length: 16 amino acids. V trimming: 2 bases; J trimming: 4 bases; junction bases outside the gene matches: 10. This CDR3 reads CASSESRSGTRYEQYF. As DNA, the CDR3 is TGCGCCAGCAGTGAGAGCCGCTCAGGGACTAGGTACGAGCAGTACTTC.

The V and J genes are TRBV7-3 and TRBJ2-3, with D unresolved. CDR3 size: 16 residues. Trimming removed 5 bases from V and 3 bases from J, with 18 bases in between. CDR1 and CDR2 from the germline V gene are SGHTA and FQGTGA. This chain's CDR3 is CASSLNLGGATDTQYF. CDR3 DNA sequence: TGTGCCAGCAGCCTTAATCTTGGTGGTGCGACAGATACGCAGTATTTT.

The gene calls are TRBV1 and TRBJ2-7; TRBD1 is the table's D call and was not checked against the DNA. TRBV1 is an annotated pseudogene. CDR3 length equals 17 residues. The CDR3 DNA reads TGCACCAGCAGCCAAGATAGGTCAGGGGACCACTCCTACGAGCAGTACTTC. It encodes CTSSQDRSGDHSYEQYF.

This rearrangement joins TRBV11-2 to TRBJ1-1, with TRBD1 as a possible D gene (5 bases). The V end was cut by 5 bases, the J end by 7 bases, with 11 bases between. In germline, CDR1 is SGHAT, CDR2 FQNNGV. The CDR3 is 12 residues long. The CDR3 spells CASSRQRVEAFF. CDR3 in DNA: TGTGCCAGCAGCCGACAGCGGGTTGAAGCTTTCTTT.